This T cell receptor (beta chain) was profiled in a study of beta chain features in type 1 diabetes. Around 100 mL of blood, on average, came from one heparinised draw per donor. Cells sorted by CD45RO/CCR7/CD25/CD127/CD95/CD27 comprised CD4+ naive, central memory, regulatory and stem cell-like memory cells. This clone was seen a few times. The target antigen is unknown. Whole-study results and caveats: Fewer insertions but more deletions were seen at VDJ junctions in type 1 diabetes patients. The study found moderately but significantly shorter TCRB CDR3s in all four CD4+ subsets of Type 1 diabetes patients.

CDR3 length equals 13 residues. The V gene's germline CDR1 is SEHNR and CDR2 FQNEAQ (reference sequence). The V and J ends lost 8 bases and 6 bases respectively, with 17 bases between them. Since all of the isolated RNA was reverse transcribed, expressed TCRB transcripts were what got sequenced. Repertoires were generated with immunoSEQ multiplex PCR, while TCRdb's copy carries only in-frame clones and drops some. The top ten hold roughly 0.015% of the sample, which has about 280,000 clones, 14% to 15% seen once. Sequenced sample: naive CD4+ T cells from blood. This sequence joins TRBV7-9 and TRBJ2-7; TRBD1 is a possible D gene (6 bases). This receptor was taken from a man younger than 35 with type 1 diabetes. The chain's CDR3 is CASGRTDGLEQYF. As DNA, the CDR3 is TGTGCCAGCGGTAGGACAGACGGTCTCGAGCAGTACTTC.